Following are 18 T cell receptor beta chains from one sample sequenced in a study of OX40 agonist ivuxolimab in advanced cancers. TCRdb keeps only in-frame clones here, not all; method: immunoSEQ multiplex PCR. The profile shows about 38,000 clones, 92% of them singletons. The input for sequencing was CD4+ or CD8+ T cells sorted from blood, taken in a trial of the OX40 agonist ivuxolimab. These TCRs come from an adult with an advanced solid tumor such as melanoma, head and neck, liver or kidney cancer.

The DNA for the CDR3 is TGTGCCAGCAGTGTCGGGAACACTGAAGCTTTCTTT. Its protein is CASSVGNTEAFF. The chain joins TRBV2 to TRBJ1-1; D is uncertain. Germline CDR1 and CDR2: SNHLY and FYNNEI. Trimming removed 4 bases at V and 1 base at J, with 4 bases between. The CDR3 sequence is 12 residues long.

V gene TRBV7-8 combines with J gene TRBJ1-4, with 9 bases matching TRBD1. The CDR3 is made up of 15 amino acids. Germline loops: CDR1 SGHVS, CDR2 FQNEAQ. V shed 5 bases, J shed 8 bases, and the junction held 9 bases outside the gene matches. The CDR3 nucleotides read TGTGCCAGCAGCATCACCGGGGACAGGGAGGAAAAACTGTTTTTT. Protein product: CASSITGDREEKLFF.

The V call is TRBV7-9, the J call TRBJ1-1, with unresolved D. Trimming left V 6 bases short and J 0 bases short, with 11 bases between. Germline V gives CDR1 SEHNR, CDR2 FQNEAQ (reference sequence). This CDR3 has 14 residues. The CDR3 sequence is CASSSTPLNTEAFF. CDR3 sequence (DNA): TGTGCCAGCAGTTCGACTCCCCTGAACACTGAAGCTTTCTTT.

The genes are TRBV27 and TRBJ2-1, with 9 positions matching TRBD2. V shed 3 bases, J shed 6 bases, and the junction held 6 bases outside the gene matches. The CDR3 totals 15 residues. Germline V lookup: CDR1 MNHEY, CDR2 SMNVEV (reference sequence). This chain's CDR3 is CASSFGGRGFNEQFF. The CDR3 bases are TGTGCCAGCAGTTTTGGCGGGAGGGGCTTCAATGAGCAGTTCTTC.

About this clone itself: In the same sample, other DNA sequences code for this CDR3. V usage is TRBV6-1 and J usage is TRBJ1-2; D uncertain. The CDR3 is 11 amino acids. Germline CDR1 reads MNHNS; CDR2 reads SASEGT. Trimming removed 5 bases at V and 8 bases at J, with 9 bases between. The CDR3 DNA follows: TGTGCCAGCAGTTACGGCGGGGGCTACACCTTC. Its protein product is CASSYGGGYTF.

DNA for the CDR3: TGTGCCAGCAGCCAAGGGGTAGGAGTAGCCAAAAACATTCAGTACTTC. Translated, it gives CASSQGVGVAKNIQYF. The rearrangement links TRBV14 to TRBJ2-4; no clear D gene. Germline CDR1 is SGHDN and CDR2 is FVKESK. V was pared by 1 base and J by 0 bases, with 10 bases between. The CDR3 has 16 residues. Full variable domain (remainder filled in from reference TRBV14 and TRBJ2-4): EAGVTQFPSHSVIEKGQTVTLRCDPISGHDNLYWYRRVMGKEIKFLLHFVKESKQDESGMPNNRFLAERTGGTYSTLKVQPAELEDSGVYFCASSQGVGVAKNIQYFGAGTRLSVL.

The CDR3 nucleotides are TGTGCCATTCGGACAGGGGCTTTGAACACTGAAGCTTTCTTT. Its translation: CAIRTGALNTEAFF. The chain has TRBV19 and TRBJ1-1, with 9 bases that match TRBD1. The CDR3 consists of 14 residues. Germline-derived CDR1 and CDR2 are LNHDA and SQIVND (reference sequence). J was trimmed by 0 bases and V by 10 bases; bases with no gene match: 6.

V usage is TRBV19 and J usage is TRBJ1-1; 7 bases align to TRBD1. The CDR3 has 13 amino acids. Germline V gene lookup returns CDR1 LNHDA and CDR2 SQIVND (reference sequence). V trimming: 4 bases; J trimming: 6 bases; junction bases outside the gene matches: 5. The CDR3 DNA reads TGTGCCAGTAGTACAGGGGGATGGCCTGAAGCTTTCTTT. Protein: CASSTGGWPEAFF. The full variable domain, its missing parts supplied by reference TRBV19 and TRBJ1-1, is DGGITQSPKYLFRKEGQNVTLSCEQNLNHDAMYWYRQDPGQGLRLIYYSQIVNDFQKGDIAEGYSVSREKKESFPLTVTSAQKNPTAFYLCASSTGGWPEAFFGQGTRLTVV.

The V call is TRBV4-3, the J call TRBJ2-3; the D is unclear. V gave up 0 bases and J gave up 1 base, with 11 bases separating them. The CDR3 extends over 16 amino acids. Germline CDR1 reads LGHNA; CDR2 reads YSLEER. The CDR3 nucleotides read TGCGCCAGCAGCCAAGAAAGGCTTTTACGCACAGATACGCAGTATTTT. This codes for CASSQERLLRTDTQYF.

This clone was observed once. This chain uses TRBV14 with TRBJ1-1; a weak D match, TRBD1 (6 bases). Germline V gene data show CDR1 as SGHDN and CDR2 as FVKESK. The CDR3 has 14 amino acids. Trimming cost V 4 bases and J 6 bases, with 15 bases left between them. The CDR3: CASSLGHWGAEAFF. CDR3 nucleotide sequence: TGTGCCAGCAGCCTGGGACACTGGGGGGCTGAAGCTTTCTTT.

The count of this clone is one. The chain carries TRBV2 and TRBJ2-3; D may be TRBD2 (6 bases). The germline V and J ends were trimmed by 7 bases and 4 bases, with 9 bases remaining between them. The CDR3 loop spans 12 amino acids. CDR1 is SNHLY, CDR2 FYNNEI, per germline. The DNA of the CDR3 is TGTGCCAGCATAGCGGCTTCAGATACGCAGTATTTT. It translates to CASIAASDTQYF.

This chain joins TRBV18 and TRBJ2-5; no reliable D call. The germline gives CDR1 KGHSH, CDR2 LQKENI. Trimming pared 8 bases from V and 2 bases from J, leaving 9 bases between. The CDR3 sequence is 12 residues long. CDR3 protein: CASRPTQETQYF. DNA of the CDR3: TGTGCCAGCCGCCCCACTCAAGAGACCCAGTACTTC.

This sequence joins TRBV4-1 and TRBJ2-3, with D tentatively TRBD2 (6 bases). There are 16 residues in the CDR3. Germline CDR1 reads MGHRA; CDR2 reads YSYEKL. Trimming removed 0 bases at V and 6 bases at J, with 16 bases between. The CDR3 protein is CASSQEVAGRIDTQYF. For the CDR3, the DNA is TGCGCCAGCAGCCAAGAGGTGGCAGGGAGGATCGATACGCAGTATTTT.

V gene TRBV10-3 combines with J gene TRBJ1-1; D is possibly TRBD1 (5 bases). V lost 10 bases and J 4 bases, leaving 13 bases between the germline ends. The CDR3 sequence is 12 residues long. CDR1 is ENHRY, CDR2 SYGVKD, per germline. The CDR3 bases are TGTGCCACCAGGGTTCGTGGCACTGAAGCTTTCTTT. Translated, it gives CATRVRGTEAFF.

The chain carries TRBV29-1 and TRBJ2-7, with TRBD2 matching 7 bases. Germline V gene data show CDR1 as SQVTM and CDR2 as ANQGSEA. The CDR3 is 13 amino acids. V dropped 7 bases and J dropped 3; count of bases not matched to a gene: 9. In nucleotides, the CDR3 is TGCAGCGCCGCCCGTCTAGCGGACTACGAGCAGTACGTC. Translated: CSAARLADYEQYV.

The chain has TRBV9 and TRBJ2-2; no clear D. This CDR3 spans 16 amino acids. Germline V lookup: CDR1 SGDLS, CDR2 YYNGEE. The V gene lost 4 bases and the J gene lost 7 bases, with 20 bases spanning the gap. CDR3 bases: TGTGCCAGCAGCACTTGGGGTGGATCTGCCGGCGGGGAGCTGTTTTTT. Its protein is CASSTWGGSAGGELFF. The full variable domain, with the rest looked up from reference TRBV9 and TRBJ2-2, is DSGVTQTPKHLITATGQRVTLRCSPRSGDLSVYWYQQSLDQGLQFLIQYYNGEERAKGNILERFSAQQFPDLHSELNLSSLELGDSALYFCASSTWGGSAGGELFFGEGSRLTVL.

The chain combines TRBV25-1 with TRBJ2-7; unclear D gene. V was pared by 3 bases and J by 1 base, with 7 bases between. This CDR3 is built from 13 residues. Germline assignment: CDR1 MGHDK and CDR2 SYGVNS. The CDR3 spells CASSDLFSYEQYV. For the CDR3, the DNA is TGTGCCAGCAGTGACCTATTTTCCTACGAGCAGTACGTC.

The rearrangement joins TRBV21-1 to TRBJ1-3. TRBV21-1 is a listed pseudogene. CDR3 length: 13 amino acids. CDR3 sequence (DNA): TGTGCCAGCAGCCGGCCGGGCGGAAACACCATATATTTT. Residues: CASSRPGGNTIYF.